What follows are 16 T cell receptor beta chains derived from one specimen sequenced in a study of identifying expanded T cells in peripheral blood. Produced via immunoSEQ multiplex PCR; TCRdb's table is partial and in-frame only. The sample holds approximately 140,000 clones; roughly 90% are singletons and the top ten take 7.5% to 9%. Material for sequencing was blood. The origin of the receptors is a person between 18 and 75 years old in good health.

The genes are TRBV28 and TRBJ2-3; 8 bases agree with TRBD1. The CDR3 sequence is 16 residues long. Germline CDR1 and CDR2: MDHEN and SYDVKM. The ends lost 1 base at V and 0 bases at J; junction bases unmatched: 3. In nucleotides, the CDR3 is TGTGCCAGCAGTTTATCAGGGGGCCTAAGCACAGATACGCAGTATTTT. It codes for CASSLSGGLSTDTQYF.

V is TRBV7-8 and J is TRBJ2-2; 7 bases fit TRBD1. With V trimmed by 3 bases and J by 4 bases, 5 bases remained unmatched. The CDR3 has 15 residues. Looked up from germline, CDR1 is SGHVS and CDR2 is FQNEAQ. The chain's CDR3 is CASSFETGFTGELFF. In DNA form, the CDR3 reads TGTGCCAGCAGCTTCGAGACAGGGTTCACCGGGGAGCTGTTTTTT.

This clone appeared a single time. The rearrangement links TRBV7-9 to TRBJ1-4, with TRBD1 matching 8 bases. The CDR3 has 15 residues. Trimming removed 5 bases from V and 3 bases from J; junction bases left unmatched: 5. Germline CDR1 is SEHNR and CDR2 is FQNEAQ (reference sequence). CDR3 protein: CASSTKQGANEKLFF. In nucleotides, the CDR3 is TGTGCCAGCAGCACGAAACAGGGGGCTAATGAAAAACTGTTTTTT.

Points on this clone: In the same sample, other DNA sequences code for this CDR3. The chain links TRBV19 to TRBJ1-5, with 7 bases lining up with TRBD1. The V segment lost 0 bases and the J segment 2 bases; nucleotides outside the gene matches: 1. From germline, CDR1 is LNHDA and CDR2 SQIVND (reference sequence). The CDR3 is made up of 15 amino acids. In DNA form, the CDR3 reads TGTGCCAGTAGTATAGATGGGACAGGCAATCAGCCCCAGCATTTT. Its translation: CASSIDGTGNQPQHF.

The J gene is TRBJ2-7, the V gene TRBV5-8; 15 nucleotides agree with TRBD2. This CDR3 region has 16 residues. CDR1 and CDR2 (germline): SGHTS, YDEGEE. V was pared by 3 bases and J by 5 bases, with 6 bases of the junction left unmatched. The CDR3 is CASSWTSGRVTNEQYF. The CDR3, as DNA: TGTGCCAGCAGCTGGACTAGCGGGAGGGTTACGAACGAGCAGTACTTC.

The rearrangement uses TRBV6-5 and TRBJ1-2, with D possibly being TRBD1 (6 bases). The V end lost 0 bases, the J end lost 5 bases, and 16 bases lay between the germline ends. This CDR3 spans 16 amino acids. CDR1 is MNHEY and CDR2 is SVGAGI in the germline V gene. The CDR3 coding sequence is TGTGCCAGCAGTTACTCGACCCCGGGGGCAGGGTATGGCTACACCTTC. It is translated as CASSYSTPGAGYGYTF.

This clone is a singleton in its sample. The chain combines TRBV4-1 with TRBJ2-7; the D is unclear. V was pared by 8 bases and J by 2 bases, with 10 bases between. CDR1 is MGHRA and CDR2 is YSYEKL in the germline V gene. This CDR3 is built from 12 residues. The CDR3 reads CASLFDPYEQYF. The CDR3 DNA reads TGCGCCAGCTTGTTTGACCCCTACGAGCAGTACTTC.

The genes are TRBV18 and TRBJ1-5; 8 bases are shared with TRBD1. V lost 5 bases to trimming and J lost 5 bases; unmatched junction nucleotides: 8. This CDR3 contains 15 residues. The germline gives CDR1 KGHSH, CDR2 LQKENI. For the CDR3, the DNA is TGTGCCAGCTCATCAGGACAGGGAAAAGATCAGCCCCAGCATTTT. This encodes CASSSGQGKDQPQHF.

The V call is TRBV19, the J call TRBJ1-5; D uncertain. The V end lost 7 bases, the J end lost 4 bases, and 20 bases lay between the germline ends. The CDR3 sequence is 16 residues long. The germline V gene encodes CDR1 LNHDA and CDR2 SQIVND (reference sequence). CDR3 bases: TGTGCCAGTACCCATCCTGGGATACAGTTAAATCAGCCCCAGCATTTT. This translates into CASTHPGIQLNQPQHF.

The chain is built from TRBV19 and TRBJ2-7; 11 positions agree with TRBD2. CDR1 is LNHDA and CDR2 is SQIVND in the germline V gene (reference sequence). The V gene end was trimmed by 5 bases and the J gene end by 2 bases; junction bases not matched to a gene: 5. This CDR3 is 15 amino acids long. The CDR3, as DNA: TGTGCCAGTAGTCAAACTAGCGGGAGTACCTACGAGCAGTACTTC. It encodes CASSQTSGSTYEQYF.

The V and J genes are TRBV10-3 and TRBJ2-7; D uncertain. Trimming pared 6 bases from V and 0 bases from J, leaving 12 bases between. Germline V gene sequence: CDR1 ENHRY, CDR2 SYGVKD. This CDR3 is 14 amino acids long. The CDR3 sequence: CAISLDQSSYEQYF. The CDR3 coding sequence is TGTGCCATCAGCTTGGACCAAAGCTCCTACGAGCAGTACTTC.

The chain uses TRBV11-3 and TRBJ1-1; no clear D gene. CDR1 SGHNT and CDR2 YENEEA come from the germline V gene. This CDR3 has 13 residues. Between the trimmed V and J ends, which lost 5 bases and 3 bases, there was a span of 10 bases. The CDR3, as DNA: TGTGCCAGCAGCGACGACCGGGACACTGAAGCTTTCTTT. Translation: CASSDDRDTEAFF.

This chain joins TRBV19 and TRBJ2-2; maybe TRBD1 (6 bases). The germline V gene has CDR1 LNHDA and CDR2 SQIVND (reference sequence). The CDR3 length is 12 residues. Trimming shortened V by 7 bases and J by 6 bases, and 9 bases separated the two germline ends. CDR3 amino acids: CASKGVSGELFF. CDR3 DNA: TGTGCCAGTAAGGGGGTCTCCGGGGAGCTGTTTTTT. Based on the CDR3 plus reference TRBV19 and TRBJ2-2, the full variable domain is DGGITQSPKYLFRKEGQNVTLSCEQNLNHDAMYWYRQDPGQGLRLIYYSQIVNDFQKGDIAEGYSVSREKKESFPLTVTSAQKNPTAFYLCASKGVSGELFFGEGSRLTVL.

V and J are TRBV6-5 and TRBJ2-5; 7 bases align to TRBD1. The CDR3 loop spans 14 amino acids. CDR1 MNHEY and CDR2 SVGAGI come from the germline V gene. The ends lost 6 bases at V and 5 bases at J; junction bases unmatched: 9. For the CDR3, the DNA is TGTGCCAGCAGCAAACAGGGGACGGACGAGACCCAGTACTTC. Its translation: CASSKQGTDETQYF.

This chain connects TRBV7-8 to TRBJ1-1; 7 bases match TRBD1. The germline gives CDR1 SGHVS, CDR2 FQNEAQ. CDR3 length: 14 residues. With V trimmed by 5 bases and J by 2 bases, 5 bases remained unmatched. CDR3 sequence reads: CASSLGTANTEAFF. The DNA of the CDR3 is TGTGCCAGCAGCCTCGGGACAGCTAACACTGAAGCTTTCTTT.

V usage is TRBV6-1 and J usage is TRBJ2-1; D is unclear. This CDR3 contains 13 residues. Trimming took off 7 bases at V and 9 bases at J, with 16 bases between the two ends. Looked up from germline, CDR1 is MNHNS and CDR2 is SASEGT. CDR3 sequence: CASTRPNVFEQFF. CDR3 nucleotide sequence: TGTGCCAGCACCCGCCCGAATGTATTTGAGCAGTTCTTC.